Following are 21 T cell receptor delta chains from one sample sequenced in a study of delta chains in infants with herpesvirus infections. TCR cDNA was made from PBMC RNA with gamma- and delta-chain-specific primers. TCRdb called clones from the RT-PCR reads again using CATT. The sample lists over a thousand delta-chain clones; roughly 29% were seen once. The specimen was peripheral blood, collected at time point 3 of longitudinal follow-up. These receptors were collected from a human donor who was a Ugandan infant, either HIV-exposed or HIV-unexposed (not recorded which).

In its sample, this clone ranks as large. DNA of the CDR3: TGTGCCTTCAATGTACGGGGGATATTAACCGATAAACTCATCTTT. Protein product: CAFNVRGILTDKLIF. The chain couples TRDV3 to TRDJ1; 8 bases align to TRDD3. V shed 3 bases, J shed 2 bases, and the junction held 11 bases outside the gene matches. The CDR3 has 15 residues. Germline CDR1 reads TVYSNPD; CDR2 reads GDNSRS (reference sequence).

Turning to this clone: Since a far larger clone is one base different, this is likely a read error. The chain employs TRDV1 and TRDJ1; unclear D gene. The V gene lost 0 bases and the J gene lost 6 bases, with 8 bases spanning the gap. This CDR3 comprises 13 residues. CDR1 and CDR2 from the germline V gene are TSWWSYY and QGS. The CDR3 DNA follows: TGTGCTCTTGGGGAACTATTCAGTTATAAACTCATCTTT. Its protein is CALGELFSYKLIF.

A few counts support this clone. The J gene is TRDJ1, the V gene TRDV1; tentative D call: TRDD3 (5 bases). There are 20 residues in the CDR3. V lost 0 bases, J lost 0 bases, and 23 bases lay in between. Germline V gene sequence: CDR1 TSWWSYY, CDR2 QGS. CDR3 nucleotides: TGTGCTCTTGGGGAACTGGGGAAAATTAAGGTGAGGTCCCACACCGATAAACTCATCTTT. Amino acids: CALGELGKIKVRSHTDKLIF.

This clone is termed medium-sized. The V gene is TRDV2, the J gene TRDJ1; 7 bases line up with TRDD3. Germline CDR1 reads GEAIGNYY; CDR2 reads EKD. CDR3 length equals 19 residues. V was clipped by 3 bases and J by 3 bases; unmatched bases: 21. CDR3: CACDPGRGGSIASADKLIF. The CDR3 DNA reads as TGTGCCTGTGACCCGGGTAGAGGGGGATCCATCGCTAGCGCCGATAAACTCATCTTT.

This clone counts as large (0.1 to 1%). The sample has other DNA sequences that encode this CDR3 too. This chain joins TRDV3 and TRDJ3, with 11 bases fitting TRDD3. The germline CDR1 and CDR2 sequences are TVYSNPD and GDNSRS (reference sequence). The CDR3 is 24 amino acids. Germline trimming cut 2 bases from V and 1 base from J; bases unmatched to any gene: 25. The CDR3 DNA follows: TGTGCCTTTCGAGGCCTACTTGGCCCGGCCTACTGGGGGATAGAGTCCTGGGACACCCGACAGATGTTTTTC. This translates into CAFRGLLGPAYWGIESWDTRQMFF.

This clone rates as large (0.1 to 1%). V usage is TRDV3 and J usage is TRDJ1; 12 bases agree with TRDD3. In germline, CDR1 is TVYSNPD, CDR2 GDNSRS (reference sequence). CDR3 length: 20 residues. Unmatched junction bases numbered 22, after V lost 5 bases and J lost 0 bases. As DNA, the CDR3 is TGTGCCCTGTCTACCTCGTCTTCCCGACTGGGGGATACCGACACCGATAAACTCATCTTT. This codes for CALSTSSSRLGDTDTDKLIF.

A word on this clone: With a far larger clone one base away, a read error is the likely cause. Other nucleotide sequences in the sample specify the same CDR3. V gene TRDV1 combines with J gene TRDJ1, with TRDD3 identical over 10 bases. This CDR3 spans 19 amino acids. Germline V gene sequence: CDR1 TSWWSYY, CDR2 QGS. The CDR3 spells CALGVGYFEGDTGTDKLIF. The CDR3 region has the DNA TGTGCTCTTGGGGTCGGGTACTTTGAGGGGGATACGGGCACCGATAAACTAATCTTT.

The rearrangement uses TRDV1 and TRDJ4; a possible D gene is TRDD2 (6 bases). The CDR3 consists of 22 residues. The ends were cut back, 1 base at V and 0 bases at J, with 33 bases in the middle. Germline CDR1 reads TSWWSYY; CDR2 reads QGS. The CDR3 DNA reads TGTGCTCTTGGGGAACCAGCCATCCTACGGTGTTGTCGGGGGCCCTTGGCCAGACCCCTGATCTTT. Protein sequence: CALGEPAILRCCRGPLARPLIF.

The rearrangement uses TRDV2 and TRDJ1; 9 positions match TRDD3. Trimming at V came to 3 bases and at J to 3 bases, leaving 7 bases not matched to a gene. The length of the CDR3 is 15 residues. CDR1 is GEAIGNYY and CDR2 is EKD in the germline V gene. The CDR3 reads CACDRVLGDADKLIF. In DNA, the CDR3 is TGTGCCTGTGACCGCGTACTGGGGGACGCCGATAAACTCATCTTT.

About this clone: Only one base separates this from a far larger clonotype, so it likely reflects a read error. The same CDR3 arises from other DNA sequences in this sample as well. The rearrangement joins TRDV1 to TRDJ1, with 7 bases matching TRDD3. CDR3 length: 23 amino acids. Germline-derived CDR1 and CDR2 are TSWWSYY and QGS. CDR3 loop: CALGEPALAFAYWGSDYTDKLIF. In DNA, the CDR3 is TGTGCTCTTGGAGAACCCGCCCTGGCCTTCGCCTACTGGGGATCCGATTACACCGATAAACTCATCTTT.

Concerning this clone: A much bigger clone sits one base away, suggesting this may be a read error. The chain is built from TRDV1 and TRDJ1; 11 bases map to TRDD3. The CDR3 is 23 amino acids. From germline, CDR1 is TSWWSYY and CDR2 QGS. Trimming at V came to 2 bases and at J to 5 bases, leaving 28 bases not matched to a gene. CDR3 amino acids: CALGEWALTFPYKLGDNKDKLIF. In DNA, the CDR3 is TGTGCTCTTGGGGAATGGGCCTTGACCTTCCCTTACAAACTGGGGGATAATAAAGATAAACTCATCTTT.

This chain links TRDV1 with TRDJ1; 11 bases agree with TRDD3. CDR1 and CDR2 (germline): TSWWSYY, QGS. The trim removed 3 bases at V and 6 bases at J, leaving 27 bases unmatched. The CDR3 is 22 residues long. CDR3 bases: TGTGCTCTTGGGGATATCCCCCCCTCTCAGTCCTGGGGGATACCCCGGGTTTATAAACTCATCTTT. Amino acid sequence: CALGDIPPSQSWGIPRVYKLIF.

This clone was observed once. This is likely an artifact of a read error, given a far larger clone one base away. This chain links TRDV2 with TRDJ1, with 11 nucleotides matching TRDD3. Unmatched junction bases numbered 15, after V lost 4 bases and J lost 0 bases. Looked up from germline, CDR1 is GEAIGNYY and CDR2 is EKD. There are 19 residues in the CDR3. The CDR3 here is CACDLLGDTAPRHTDKLIF. The CDR3 DNA sequence: TGTGCCTGTGATCTTCTGGGGGATACCGCGCCCCGGCACACCGATAAACTCATCTTT.

Sample share makes this clone medium-sized. CDR3 amino acids: CACGDTGLLRALTAQLFF. The DNA of the CDR3 is TGTGCCTGTGGGGATACAGGGCTTTTACGGGCTTTGACAGCACAACTCTTCTTT. The chain has TRDV2 and TRDJ2, with TRDD3 matching over 7 bases. The trim removed 5 bases at V and 0 bases at J, leaving 14 bases unmatched. The V gene's germline CDR1 is GEAIGNYY and CDR2 EKD. The CDR3 is 18 residues long.

The chain links TRDV1 to TRDJ1; 13 bases align to TRDD3. CDR1 is TSWWSYY, CDR2 QGS, per germline. Germline trimming cut 3 bases from V and 7 bases from J; bases unmatched to any gene: 8. There are 16 residues in the CDR3. CDR3 bases: TGTGCTCTTGGGGACCCAATACTGGGGGATACGCGTAAACTCATCTTT. Translating gives CALGDPILGDTRKLIF.

The chain carries TRDV2 and TRDJ1, with 9 bases lining up with TRDD3. From germline, CDR1 is GEAIGNYY and CDR2 EKD. V shed 2 bases and J 5 bases; nucleotides not matched to a gene: 17. The CDR3 is 18 amino acids. The CDR3 DNA is TGTGCCTGTGACATTCCATTTAACTGGGGGACCCGGACGGATAAACTCATCTTT. The encoded protein is CACDIPFNWGTRTDKLIF.

This clone was seen only a few times. In nucleotides, the CDR3 is TGTGCCTGTGACACCGTGGGGACCCCGAGGGGTCCCGATAAACTCATCTTT. Its protein product is CACDTVGTPRGPDKLIF. This rearrangement joins TRDV2 to TRDJ1; tentatively, D is TRDD3 (5 bases). The CDR3 runs to 17 residues. The V gene lost 0 bases and the J gene lost 3 bases, with 19 bases spanning the gap. Germline V lookup: CDR1 GEAIGNYY, CDR2 EKD.

With regard to this clone: With a far larger clone one base away, a read error is the likely cause. The genes are TRDV2 and TRDJ1; no clear D. There are 19 residues in the CDR3. Germline V CDR1 and CDR2: GEAIGNYY, EKD. The CDR3 sequence: CASDTVGTPTTHHTDKLIF. The CDR3 DNA is TGTGCCAGTGACACCGTTGGGACCCCAACTACCCATCACACCGATAAACTCATCTTT.

This clone counts as medium-sized. The gene calls are TRDV1 and TRDJ1; tentative D call: TRDD3 (8 bases). Trimming left V 1 base short and J 0 bases short, with 33 bases between. Germline assignment: CDR1 TSWWSYY and CDR2 QGS. CDR3 length: 23 residues. The CDR3 region is CALGEPPFLRVGIPLVYTDKLIF. CDR3 sequence (DNA): TGTGCTCTTGGGGAACCACCGTTCCTACGGGTGGGGATACCCCTGGTTTACACCGATAAACTCATCTTT.

This chain connects TRDV2 to TRDJ3; D is unresolved. V lost 0 bases and J lost 0, with 8 bases in between. CDR3 size: 17 residues. Germline V lookup: CDR1 GEAIGNYY, CDR2 EKD. In nucleotides, the CDR3 is TGTGCCTGTGACACCTTACTGAACTCCTGGGACACCCGACAGATGTTTTTC. This codes for CACDTLLNSWDTRQMFF.

J is TRDJ1 and V is TRDV1; D ambiguous. V lost 0 bases and J 0 bases, leaving 11 bases between the germline ends. Germline V lookup: CDR1 TSWWSYY, CDR2 QGS. There are 16 residues in the CDR3. The CDR3 loop reads CALGELSRTDTDKLIF. For the CDR3, the DNA is TGTGCTCTTGGGGAACTTAGTCGTACTGACACCGATAAACTCATCTTT.